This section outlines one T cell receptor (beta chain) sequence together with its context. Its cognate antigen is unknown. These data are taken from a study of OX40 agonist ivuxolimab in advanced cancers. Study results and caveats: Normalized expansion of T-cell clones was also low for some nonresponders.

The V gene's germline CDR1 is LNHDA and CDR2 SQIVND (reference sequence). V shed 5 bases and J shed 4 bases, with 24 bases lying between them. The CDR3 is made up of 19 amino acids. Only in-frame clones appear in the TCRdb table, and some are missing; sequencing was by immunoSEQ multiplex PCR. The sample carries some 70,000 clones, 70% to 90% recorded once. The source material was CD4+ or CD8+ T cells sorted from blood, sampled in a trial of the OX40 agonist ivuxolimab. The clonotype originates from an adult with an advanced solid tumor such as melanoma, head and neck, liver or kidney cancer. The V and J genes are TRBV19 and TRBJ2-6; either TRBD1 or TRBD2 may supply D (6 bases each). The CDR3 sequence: CASSFWGASRSAGANVLTF. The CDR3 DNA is TGTGCCAGTAGTTTCTGGGGGGCATCTCGATCGGCCGGGGCCAACGTCCTGACTTTC.